This entry describes one TCR beta chain. Its antigen remains unknown. V shed 1 base and J shed 6 bases, with 18 bases lying between them. CDR1 is MNHEY and CDR2 is SMNVEV in the germline V gene (reference sequence). This CDR3 contains 17 residues. These data originate in a study of T cells in Graves' hyperthyroidism and ophthalmopathy. Study-wide points: Also found in blood were most expanded thyroid clonotypes above 0.001. Ophthalmopathy and stable hyperthyroidism were told apart by a 13 V-J model.

Clinical symptoms, serum thyroxine, TRAb, thyroid ultrasound and orbital computed tomography established diagnosis. Regions amplified from RNA transcripts were the TCR beta CDR3 regions. In the first-round RT-PCR of the TCR CDR3, the HTBI primer set was used. One entry per CDR3 protein results from TCRdb running MiXCR on the multiplex PCR reads. The table records about 510,000 distinct CDR3 sequences, about 45% of them present only once. The receptor's source is an adult woman with Graves' disease, either hyperthyroidism or ophthalmopathy (not recorded which). V gene TRBV27 combines with J gene TRBJ2-2, with a tentative D call TRBD1 (6 bases). Sequenced material: peripheral blood or thyroid tissue (not recorded which). CDR3 sequence reads: CASSLFAGQGPAGELFF. The CDR3 nucleotides read TGTGCCAGCAGTTTATTTGCCGGGCAGGGGCCGGCCGGGGAGCTGTTTTTT.